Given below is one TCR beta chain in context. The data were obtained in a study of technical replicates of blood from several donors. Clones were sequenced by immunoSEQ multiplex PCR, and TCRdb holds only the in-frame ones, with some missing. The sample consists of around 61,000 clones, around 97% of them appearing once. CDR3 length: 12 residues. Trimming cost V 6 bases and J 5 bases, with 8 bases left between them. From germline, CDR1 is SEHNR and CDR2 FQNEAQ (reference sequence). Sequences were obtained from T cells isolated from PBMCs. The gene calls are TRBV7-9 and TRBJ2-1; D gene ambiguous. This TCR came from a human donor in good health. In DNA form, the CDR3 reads TGTGCCAGCAGACTTCTAGACAATGAGCAGTTCTTC. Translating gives CASRLLDNEQFF. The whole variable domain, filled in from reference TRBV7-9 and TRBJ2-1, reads DTGVSQNPRHKITKRGQNVTFRCDPISEHNRLYWYRQTLGQGPEFLTYFQNEAQLEKSRLLSDRFSAERPKGSFSTLEIQRTEQGDSAMYLCASRLLDNEQFFGPGTRLTVL.